A single sample gave rise to the 28 T cell receptor beta chains below, sequenced in a study of blood T cell repertoires in COVID-19 (TCRdb year 2020). The library was built by means of the immunoSEQ multiplex PCR assay. TCRdb carries this immuneACCESS record with in-frame sequences only. Its versions omit some clonotypes, under half of them owing to an unresolved V gene in the studies checked, with the rest unexplained. The sample has over 200,000 clones on record, 80% to 90% of them singletons. About 5.7% of the sample belongs to the ten largest clones. Input material: peripheral blood. These receptors were obtained from a man older than 75 with acute or convalescent COVID-19.

The genes are TRBV19 and TRBJ2-5, with 8 bases identical to TRBD2. The V and J ends lost 3 bases and 2 bases, in that order; junction bases with no gene match: 5. Germline V gene lookup returns CDR1 LNHDA and CDR2 SQIVND (reference sequence). The CDR3 runs 15 residues. CDR3 sequence: CASSIRGGVQETQYF. The DNA of the CDR3 is TGTGCCAGTAGTATCCGGGGGGGGGTGCAAGAGACCCAGTACTTC. Variable domain in full (rest from reference TRBV19 and TRBJ2-5): DGGITQSPKYLFRKEGQNVTLSCEQNLNHDAMYWYRQDPGQGLRLIYYSQIVNDFQKGDIAEGYSVSREKKESFPLTVTSAQKNPTAFYLCASSIRGGVQETQYFGPGTRLLVL.

The chain joins TRBV7-9 to TRBJ1-6, with TRBD1 matching over 9 bases. Germline values: CDR1 SEHNR, CDR2 FQNEAQ (reference sequence). Unmatched junction bases numbered 6, after V lost 5 bases and J lost 10 bases. The CDR3 spans 14 residues. The CDR3 sequence is CASSPGTGRSPLHF. The CDR3, as DNA: TGTGCCAGCAGCCCCGGGACAGGGAGATCACCCCTCCACTTT. The variable domain in full, with the rest retrieved from reference TRBV7-9 and TRBJ1-6, is DTGVSQNPRHKITKRGQNVTFRCDPISEHNRLYWYRQTLGQGPEFLTYFQNEAQLEKSRLLSDRFSAERPKGSFSTLEIQRTEQGDSAMYLCASSPGTGRSPLHFGNGTRLTVT.

The rearrangement links TRBV19 to TRBJ2-7; TRBD2 matches 10 bases. The CDR3 has 15 amino acids. Germline CDR1 reads LNHDA; CDR2 reads SQIVND (reference sequence). V lost 4 bases and J lost 4; bases outside the gene matches: 7. The CDR3 DNA reads TGTGCCAGTAGTAGAGGAGCGGGGGGGCCATACGAGCAGTACTTC. Amino acid sequence: CASSRGAGGPYEQYF.

This chain connects TRBV12-3 or TRBV12-4 to TRBJ2-3; a weak D match, TRBD1 (5 bases). The CDR3 totals 13 residues. Trimming stripped 7 bases from V and 1 base from J, with 9 bases between. DNA of the CDR3: TGTGCCAGCAACCTCAGGGGCACAGATACGCAGTATTTT. Encoded protein: CASNLRGTDTQYF.

V and J are TRBV7-2 and TRBJ2-3, with 10 bases aligning to TRBD2. Germline CDR1 SGHTA, CDR2 FQGNSA. The CDR3 consists of 16 residues. Germline trimming cut 5 bases from V and 0 bases from J; bases unmatched to any gene: 5. The CDR3 loop is CASSTTSGASTDTQYF. Here the CDR3 DNA reads TGTGCCAGCAGCACCACTAGCGGGGCTAGCACAGATACGCAGTATTTT. Looking up the rest from reference TRBV7-2 and TRBJ2-3 gives the full variable domain: GAGVSQSPSNKVTEKGKDVELRCDPISGHTALYWYRQSLGQGLEFLIYFQGNSAPDKSGLPSDRFSAERTGGSVSTLTIQRTQQEDSAVYLCASSTTSGASTDTQYFGPGTRLTVL.

This clone was detected a few times. The chain couples TRBV6-5 to TRBJ1-3; D gene uncertain. The CDR3 loop spans 15 amino acids. Looked up from germline, CDR1 is MNHEY and CDR2 is SVGAGI. V lost 1 base and J 7 bases, leaving 14 bases between the germline ends. The CDR3 spells CASSYFPSGGNTIYF. Here the CDR3 DNA reads TGTGCCAGCAGTTACTTCCCCTCAGGCGGGAACACCATATATTTT.

The rearrangement links TRBV5-1 to TRBJ2-5, with 12 positions matching TRBD1. There are 17 residues in the CDR3. V lost 3 bases and J lost 7; bases outside the gene matches: 13. CDR1 is SGHRS, CDR2 YFSETQ, per germline. The CDR3 DNA reads as TGCGCCAGCAGCTCTTCCGGGACAGGGGGCCTCCTGGTGACCCAGTACTTC. Translating it yields CASSSSGTGGLLVTQYF. Full variable domain (remainder filled in from reference TRBV5-1 and TRBJ2-5): KAGVTQTPRYLIKTRGQQVTLSCSPISGHRSVSWYQQTPGQGLQFLFEYFSETQRNKGNFPGRFSGRQFSNSRSEMNVSTLELGDSALYLCASSSSGTGGLLVTQYFGPGTRLLVL.

V and J are TRBV2 and TRBJ1-1; possibly TRBD1 for D (6 bases). CDR1 and CDR2 from the germline V gene are SNHLY and FYNNEI. The CDR3 spans 16 residues. The V and J ends lost 5 bases and 3 bases respectively, with 19 bases between them. The CDR3 region has the DNA TGTGCCAGCAGTCGGCCTCGCGGGGGCTTGGACACTGAAGCTTTCTTT. Amino acids: CASSRPRGGLDTEAFF.

The chain couples TRBV29-1 to TRBJ2-1, with 13 bases that match TRBD2. CDR1 and CDR2 (germline): SQVTM, ANQGSEA. CDR3 length: 16 amino acids. The V segment lost 5 bases and the J segment 0 bases; nucleotides outside the gene matches: 4. CDR3 loop: CSVRTSGSSSYNEQFF. CDR3 sequence (DNA): TGCAGCGTTAGGACTAGCGGGAGTAGCTCCTACAATGAGCAGTTCTTC.

This clone was counted between two and nine times. The chain recombines TRBV5-5 with TRBJ2-7; D possibly corresponds to TRBD1 (6 bases). CDR3 size: 14 residues. In germline, CDR1 is SGHKS, CDR2 YYEKEE (reference sequence). V lost 0 bases to trimming and J lost 6 bases, with 13 bases between them. DNA of the CDR3: TGTGCCAGCAGCTTGGTCGCCCAGGGGAGCGAGCAGTACTTC. Its translation is CASSLVAQGSEQYF.

The chain joins TRBV5-1 to TRBJ2-7; tentative D call: TRBD1 (5 bases). This CDR3 has 14 amino acids. Germline V lookup: CDR1 SGHRS, CDR2 YFSETQ. Trimming left V 3 bases short and J 0 bases short, with 10 bases between. The chain's CDR3 is CASSYDSNSYEQYF. The DNA for the CDR3 is TGCGCCAGCAGCTATGACAGTAACTCCTACGAGCAGTACTTC.

J is TRBJ1-1 and V is TRBV7-9, with D tentatively TRBD1 (6 bases). The CDR3 is 14 residues long. The V gene lost 2 bases and the J gene lost 3 bases, with 10 bases spanning the gap. Per the germline V gene, CDR1 is SEHNR and CDR2 is FQNEAQ (reference sequence). The CDR3 DNA sequence: TGTGCCAGCAGCTTACAGGGGTTTCACACTGAAGCTTTCTTT. As protein: CASSLQGFHTEAFF. Drawing the rest from reference TRBV7-9 and TRBJ1-1, the complete variable domain is DTGVSQNPRHKITKRGQNVTFRCDPISEHNRLYWYRQTLGQGPEFLTYFQNEAQLEKSRLLSDRFSAERPKGSFSTLEIQRTEQGDSAMYLCASSLQGFHTEAFFGQGTRLTVV.

This clone was recorded once. V usage is TRBV18 and J usage is TRBJ1-3; 7 bases map to TRBD1. V shed 5 bases and J 1 base; nucleotides not matched to a gene: 8. CDR1 and CDR2 from the germline V gene are KGHSH and LQKENI. The CDR3 runs to 16 residues. The CDR3 here is CASSADRAQSGNTIYF. As DNA, the CDR3 is TGTGCCAGCTCAGCAGACAGGGCACAATCTGGAAACACCATATATTTT.

This clone was observed a few times. The V gene is TRBV4-1, the J gene TRBJ2-7; TRBD1 matches 9 bases. This CDR3 comprises 17 residues. Germline V gene lookup returns CDR1 MGHRA and CDR2 YSYEKL. Trimming took 5 bases from V and 2 from J; bases not matched to a gene: 13. CDR3 residues: CASSTQWSGQGAYEQYF. CDR3 sequence (DNA): TGCGCCAGCAGCACCCAGTGGTCGGGACAGGGCGCCTACGAGCAGTACTTC.

This clone was seen more than once but under ten times. This rearrangement joins TRBV5-1 to TRBJ2-7, with 10 bases lining up with TRBD2. Germline V gene lookup returns CDR1 SGHRS and CDR2 YFSETQ. V lost 4 bases and J lost 0; bases outside the gene matches: 4. This CDR3 is built from 15 residues. The CDR3 reads CASSGGTSASYEQYF. The CDR3 DNA reads TGCGCCAGCAGCGGGGGGACTAGCGCCTCCTACGAGCAGTACTTC.

The chain couples TRBV19 to TRBJ1-1; D unresolved. The V end was cut by 6 bases, the J end by 6 bases, with 26 bases between. Looked up from germline, CDR1 is LNHDA and CDR2 is SQIVND (reference sequence). The length of the CDR3 is 17 residues. The CDR3 DNA follows: TGTGCCAGTAGCCCGATCTCCTCTAACAGCCTTGTCCCTGAAGCTTTCTTT. This gives the protein CASSPISSNSLVPEAFF.

This chain joins TRBV5-4 and TRBJ2-1; TRBD1 is a possible D gene (5 bases). The CDR3 extends over 18 amino acids. Trimming shortened V by 4 bases and J by 3 bases, and 23 bases separated the two germline ends. In germline, CDR1 is SGHNT, CDR2 YYREEE (reference sequence). The DNA for the CDR3 is TGTGCCAGCAGCCCCCGCGCATCCAGGGTGCTGAACTACAATGAGCAGTTCTTC. Its protein product is CASSPRASRVLNYNEQFF.

The chain uses TRBV20-1 and TRBJ1-6; D call uncertain. The V end was cut by 3 bases, the J end by 3 bases, with 9 bases between. The CDR3 runs to 14 residues. The germline V gene encodes CDR1 DFQATT and CDR2 SNEGSKA (reference sequence). The CDR3 sequence is CSASEADYNSPLHF. The CDR3 DNA reads as TGCAGTGCTAGTGAGGCAGACTATAATTCACCCCTCCACTTT.

The rearrangement uses TRBV18 and TRBJ2-7; perhaps TRBD2 as D (5 bases). Trimming removed 3 bases from V and 2 bases from J, with 5 bases in between. The germline gives CDR1 KGHSH, CDR2 LQKENI. The CDR3 runs to 12 residues. The CDR3 is CASSPGTYEQYF. The DNA for the CDR3 is TGTGCCAGCTCACCCGGGACCTACGAGCAGTACTTC.

V and J are TRBV5-1 and TRBJ1-4; no definite D call. V was clipped by 1 base and J by 0 bases, with 4 bases between them. The CDR3 is 14 amino acids. The germline CDR1 and CDR2 sequences are SGHRS and YFSETQ. CDR3 sequence reads: CASSLTATNEKLFF. The CDR3 nucleotides read TGCGCCAGCAGCTTGACGGCAACTAATGAAAAACTGTTTTTT.

The rearrangement joins TRBV5-1 to TRBJ2-3; 11 nucleotides match TRBD2. Germline CDR1 is SGHRS and CDR2 is YFSETQ. J was trimmed by 4 bases and V by 0 bases; bases with no gene match: 7. There are 17 residues in the CDR3. This chain's CDR3 is CASSLGATSGVPDTQYF. CDR3 coding DNA: TGCGCCAGCAGCTTGGGGGCGACTAGCGGGGTCCCAGATACGCAGTATTTT.

CDR3 residues: CASSLDGPDYGYTF. In DNA, the CDR3 is TGTGCCAGCAGTTTAGATGGGCCAGACTATGGCTACACCTTC. The chain joins TRBV28 to TRBJ1-2, with D uncertain. The CDR3 extends over 14 amino acids. Trimming left V 2 bases short and J 3 bases short, with 10 bases between. Germline CDR1 is MDHEN and CDR2 is SYDVKM.

The chain uses TRBV24-1 and TRBJ2-7; no clear D. Germline V gene lookup returns CDR1 KGHDR and CDR2 SFDVKD. This CDR3 is 13 amino acids long. V shed 5 bases and J shed 4 bases, with 11 bases lying between them. The CDR3 loop is CATSARGTYEQYF. The CDR3, as DNA: TGTGCCACCAGTGCTCGAGGCACTTACGAGCAGTACTTC.

V gene TRBV5-4 combines with J gene TRBJ2-1, with TRBD2 matching over 8 bases. Germline CDR1 and CDR2: SGHNT and YYREEE (reference sequence). CDR3 length equals 16 residues. The junction had 13 bases not matched to a gene; V was cut back by 7 bases and J by 4 bases. This chain's CDR3 is CASGPAGGGGYNEQFF. In DNA, the CDR3 is TGTGCCAGCGGACCCGCGGGGGGAGGTGGGTACAATGAGCAGTTCTTC.

The V call is TRBV10-2, the J call TRBJ2-7, with 8 bases lining up with TRBD2. Germline V gene sequence: CDR1 WSHSY, CDR2 SAAADI. The CDR3 runs 14 residues. V shed 6 bases, J shed 7 bases, and the junction held 11 bases outside the gene matches. The DNA for the CDR3 is TGCGCCAGCAGAGATAGCGGGACCGCTGGTGAGCAGTACTTC. Its translation: CASRDSGTAGEQYF.

The V call is TRBV7-9, the J call TRBJ1-4, with 9 bases identical to TRBD1. The CDR3 is 14 residues long. The germline gives CDR1 SEHNR, CDR2 FQNEAQ (reference sequence). The V segment lost 7 bases and the J segment 8 bases; nucleotides outside the gene matches: 8. CDR3 DNA sequence: TGTGCCAGCACCAAAGCGGGGACAGGGGAAAAACTGTTTTTT. Protein sequence: CASTKAGTGEKLFF.

This clone has just a few counts. The J gene is TRBJ2-7, the V gene TRBV19; 7 bases match TRBD1. Germline V lookup: CDR1 LNHDA, CDR2 SQIVND (reference sequence). With V trimmed by 6 bases and J by 2 bases, 7 bases remained unmatched. The CDR3 sequence is 14 residues long. CDR3 residues: CASRRDSETYEQYF. The CDR3 nucleotides read TGTGCCAGTAGACGGGACAGCGAAACCTACGAGCAGTACTTC.

This chain links TRBV6-5 with TRBJ2-7; 7 bases are shared with TRBD1. The germline gives CDR1 MNHEY, CDR2 SVGAGI. CDR3 length: 15 amino acids. J was trimmed by 11 bases and V by 0 bases; bases with no gene match: 13. CDR3 protein: CASSYSRGQTLKEYF. CDR3 DNA: TGTGCCAGCAGTTACTCGAGGGGACAGACCCTTAAAGAGTACTTC.